This TCR beta chain stems from a study of CD8+CD57+ T cells in acquired aplastic anemia. All patients picked for sequencing had shown, by flow cytometry, an expansion of CD8+CD57+ cells. General observations from the study: The study found no significant CD8+ Simpson's diversity difference between patients and controls.

Germline V gene lookup returns CDR1 SGHTA and CDR2 FQGNSA. This CDR3 has 16 amino acids. Trimming at V came to 4 bases and at J to 4 bases, leaving 6 bases not matched to a gene. This clonotype turned up a few times. Its antigen is not identified. TCR beta VDJ and CDR3 were profiled, and genomic DNA was the template. TCRdb reprocessed the reads with MiXCR, giving one entry per CDR3 protein. The repertoire holds around 500,000 distinct CDR3 sequences, with approximately 33% as singletons. The TCR originated in a human donor with aplastic anemia. J is TRBJ2-5 and V is TRBV7-2; 13 bases are shared with TRBD2. The sample comprised sorted CD4+, CD8+, or CD8+CD57+ T cells (not recorded which) from PBMCs. The CDR3 region is CASSSQGLAGIETQYF. The CDR3 DNA reads TGTGCCAGCAGCTCCCAGGGACTAGCGGGGATAGAGACCCAGTACTTC.